Presented here are 13 T cell receptor beta chains from one specimen sequenced in a study of monozygotic twins with inflammatory bowel disease (dated by TCRdb to about 2019). Receptor amplification or capture employed 5' RACE. Sequenced on an Illumina HiSeq 2500. TCRdb reprocessed the reads into one record per CDR3 protein sequence, lacking DNA. The sample table records 200,000 to 250,000 distinct CDR3 sequences. The top ten clonotypes cover roughly 8% of the sample. The sample was blood. These receptors came from a human donor with ulcerative colitis or Crohn's disease, or a healthy co-twin of an affected twin (not recorded which).

This rearrangement joins TRBV6-5 to TRBJ1-1. Germline assignment: CDR1 MNHEY and CDR2 SVGAGI. The CDR3 has 17 residues. CDR3 loop: CASSYSILAGRNTEAFF.

The V call is TRBV7-2, the J call TRBJ2-7; the D call of TRBD1 rests on TCRdb alone, since no DNA is present to check it. Germline V lookup: CDR1 SGHTA, CDR2 FQGNSA. This CDR3 comprises 14 residues. The CDR3 sequence: CASSLEGGPYEQYF.

V gene TRBV29-1 combines with J gene TRBJ2-3; the TCRdb call, TRBD2, lacks DNA for checking. Germline V gene lookup returns CDR1 SQVTM and CDR2 ANQGSEA. This CDR3 is 13 amino acids long. The CDR3 reads CSGQLAGSYTQYF.

The chain has TRBV12-3 or TRBV12-4 and TRBJ2-7; TCRdb's D call of TRBD2 is untestable without DNA. The CDR3 contains 14 residues. This chain's CDR3 is CASSIAGEDYEQYF.

The chain carries TRBV5-1 and TRBJ2-3; with no DNA, the TCRdb D assignment of TRBD2 cannot be verified. Germline CDR1 reads SGHRS; CDR2 reads YFSETQ. The CDR3 is 16 amino acids. The chain's CDR3 is CASSRTGTTRTDTQYF.

The gene calls are TRBV5-1 and TRBJ1-1. This CDR3 comprises 16 residues. Per germline, CDR1 SGHRS and CDR2 YFSETQ. The CDR3: CASSLALAGPNTEAFF.

V and J are TRBV5-1 and TRBJ1-2. The CDR3 has 14 amino acids. Germline-derived CDR1 and CDR2 are SGHRS and YFSETQ. CDR3 sequence: CASSLDTHRGGYTF. Full variable domain (missing parts from reference TRBV5-1 and TRBJ1-2): KAGVTQTPRYLIKTRGQQVTLSCSPISGHRSVSWYQQTPGQGLQFLFEYFSETQRNKGNFPGRFSGRQFSNSRSEMNVSTLELGDSALYLCASSLDTHRGGYTFGSGTRLTVV.

The V gene is TRBV29-1, the J gene TRBJ1-1. CDR3 length equals 13 residues. Germline assignment: CDR1 SQVTM and CDR2 ANQGSEA. CDR3 loop: CSVEDTTNTEAFF.

J is TRBJ2-1 and V is TRBV27; TCRdb selects TRBD2, and the lack of DNA leaves this call unchecked. The CDR3 runs to 15 residues. Looked up from germline, CDR1 is MNHEY and CDR2 is SMNVEV (reference sequence). CDR3 protein: CASSPTNPFNGEQFF.

The rearrangement uses TRBV5-6 and TRBJ2-3; TCRdb gives TRBD1 as the D gene, but with no DNA this cannot be confirmed. The germline V gene has CDR1 SGHDT and CDR2 YYEEEE. The CDR3 totals 19 residues. This CDR3 is CASSLAGNHRVSYPDTQYF.

This chain links TRBV20-1 with TRBJ2-3; TCRdb picks TRBD1, but there is no DNA to check that call. Germline V gives CDR1 DFQATT, CDR2 SNEGSKA (reference sequence). The CDR3 loop spans 17 amino acids. CDR3 in amino acids: CSARGPGQGGHTDTQYF.

This chain links TRBV20-1 with TRBJ1-1. CDR1 DFQATT and CDR2 SNEGSKA come from the germline V gene (reference sequence). This CDR3 is built from 14 residues. The CDR3 region is CSARLRRSNTEAFF.

The V and J genes are TRBV5-1 and TRBJ1-2. Germline CDR1 reads SGHRS; CDR2 reads YFSETQ. The CDR3 is 12 amino acids. The CDR3 reads CASSPFGEGYTF.